The clone carrying this T cell receptor beta chain was detected ten times or more. Antigen specificity is unknown. The sample comes from a study of T cell repertoires in cytomegalovirus infection. For the study at large: Matching HLA type and CMV infection were both indicated by public TCR beta signatures. Study-wide findings and caveats: Accumulated public TCR beta family frequency recognized individuals carrying CMV together with the relevant HLA. HLA-C-restricted CMV clonotypes gave the most frequent clonotype in two of eight donors.

TCRdb used MiXCR to reprocess the reads, holding one entry per CDR3 protein. Of under 600,000 distinct CDR3 sequences detected, 16% appear once; the ten largest clones hold about 24%. The CDR3 consists of 16 residues. Germline CDR1 reads SEHNR; CDR2 reads FQNEAQ (reference sequence). V lost 1 base and J 4 bases, leaving 14 bases between the germline ends. V and J are TRBV7-9 and TRBJ1-3; D remains ambiguous. Sequencing input: CD8+ T cells from PBMCs. This TCR came from a human donor in good health (CMV status not recorded). Some clones in this sample may be carry-over from other donors' samples. Here the CDR3 reads CASSLEGRPGGNTIYF. The DNA for the CDR3 is TGTGCCAGCAGCTTAGAAGGTCGTCCTGGAGGAAACACCATATATTTT.